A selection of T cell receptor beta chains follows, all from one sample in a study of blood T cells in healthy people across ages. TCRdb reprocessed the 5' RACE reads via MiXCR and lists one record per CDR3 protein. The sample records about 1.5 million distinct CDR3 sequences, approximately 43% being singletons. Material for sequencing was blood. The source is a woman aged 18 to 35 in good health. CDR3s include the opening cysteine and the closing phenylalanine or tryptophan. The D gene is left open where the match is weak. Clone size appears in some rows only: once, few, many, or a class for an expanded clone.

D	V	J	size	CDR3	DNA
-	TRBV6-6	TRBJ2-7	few	CASSYSGEGAYEQYF	TGTGCCAGCAGTTATTCGGGAGAGGGGGCCTACGAGCAGTACTTC
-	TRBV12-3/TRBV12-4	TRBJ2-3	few	CASRPRRSPSTDTQYF	TGTGCCAGCAGACCAAGACGATCACCTAGCACAGATACGCAGTATTTT
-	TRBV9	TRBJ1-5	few	CASSPEEYSNQPQHF	TGTGCCAGCAGCCCAGAGGAGTATAGCAATCAGCCCCAGCATTTT
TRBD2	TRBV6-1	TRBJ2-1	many	CASRAGGNYNEQFF	TGTGCCAGCAGAGCGGGGGGCAACTACAATGAGCAGTTCTTC
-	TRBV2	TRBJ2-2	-	CASALQELFF	TGTGCCTCCGCGCTTCAGGAGCTGTTTTTT
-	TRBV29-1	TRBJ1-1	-	CSVESGPLPAFF	TGCAGCGTTGAATCGGGACCCTTACCCGCTTTCTTT
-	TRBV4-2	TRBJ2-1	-	CASSQGLSDSKNWGEQFF	TGTGCCAGCAGCCAAGGTTTGTCGGACAGCAAAAATTGGGGTGAGCAGTTCTTC
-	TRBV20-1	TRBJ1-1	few	CSATGRVGTEAFF	TGCAGTGCTACAGGTCGCGTGGGCACTGAAGCTTTCTTT
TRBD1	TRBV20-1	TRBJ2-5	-	CSASTGEETQYF	TGCAGTGCTTCCACAGGGGAAGAGACCCAGTACTTC
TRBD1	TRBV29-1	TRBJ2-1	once	CSATTGMNEQFF	TGCAGCGCTACGACAGGGATGAATGAGCAGTTCTTC
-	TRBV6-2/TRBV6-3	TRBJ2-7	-	CASSYSMVAGDNYEQYF	TGTGCCAGCAGTTACTCGATGGTGGCAGGGGATAACTACGAGCAGTACTTC
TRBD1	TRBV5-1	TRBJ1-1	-	CASRRTGTGGSYTEAFF	TGCGCCAGCAGACGTACCGGGACAGGGGGCTCCTACACTGAAGCTTTCTTT
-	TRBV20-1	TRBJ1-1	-	CSARMGRLNTEAFF	TGCAGTGCTAGAATGGGACGGTTGAACACTGAAGCTTTCTTT
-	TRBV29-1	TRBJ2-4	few	CSGQGGKNIQYF	TGCAGCGGACAGGGAGGCAAAAACATTCAGTACTTC
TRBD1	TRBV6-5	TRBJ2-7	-	CASSYLGQASYEQYF	TGTGCCAGCAGTTACCTCGGACAGGCGAGCTACGAGCAGTACTTC
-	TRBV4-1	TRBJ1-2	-	CASSQDVYGYTF	TGCGCCAGCAGCCAAGATGTCTATGGCTACACCTTC
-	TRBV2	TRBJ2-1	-	CASSENRTGDNEQFF	TGTGCCAGCAGTGAAAACAGGACCGGGGACAATGAGCAGTTCTTC
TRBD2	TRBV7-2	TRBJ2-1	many	CASSFTSGGYNEQFF	TGTGCCAGCAGCTTCACTAGCGGGGGTTACAATGAGCAGTTCTTC
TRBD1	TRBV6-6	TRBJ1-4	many	CASSSGTVNEKLFF	TGTGCCAGCAGCTCCGGGACAGTTAATGAAAAACTGTTTTTT
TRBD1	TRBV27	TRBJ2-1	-	CASSRREQGAREQFF	TGTGCCAGCAGTCGAAGGGAACAGGGGGCCCGCGAGCAGTTCTTC
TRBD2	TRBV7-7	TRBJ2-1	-	CASSLGPAGEGGGSYNEQFF	TGTGCTAGCAGCCTAGGTCCAGCGGGAGAGGGGGGGGGCTCCTACAATGAGCAGTTCTTC
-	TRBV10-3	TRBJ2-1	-	CAIRQVGGTPEQLF	TGCGCCATCAGGCAGGTGGGCGGGACCCCTGAGCAGTTATTC
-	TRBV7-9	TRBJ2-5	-	CASSFSVARGETQYF	TGTGCCAGCAGCTTTAGCGTTGCAAGGGGAGAGACCCAGTACTTC
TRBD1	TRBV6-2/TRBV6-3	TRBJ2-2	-	CASTKDRAENTGELFF	TGTGCCAGCACCAAGGACAGGGCGGAAAACACCGGGGAGCTGTTTTTT
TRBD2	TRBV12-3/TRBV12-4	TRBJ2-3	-	CASSKPGLAGGTDTQYF	TGTGCCAGCAGTAAACCGGGACTAGCGGGAGGGACAGATACGCAGTATTTT
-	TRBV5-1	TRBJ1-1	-	CASSFDVISNTEAFF	TGCGCCAGCAGCTTCGACGTCATATCGAACACTGAAGCTTTCTTT
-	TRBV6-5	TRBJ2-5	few	CASSATRFYEQYF	TGTGCCAGCAGTGCGACTAGATTCTATGAGCAGTACTTC
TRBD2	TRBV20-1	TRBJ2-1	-	CSARDGLAGRNEQFF	TGCAGTGCTAGAGATGGACTAGCGGGTCGGAATGAGCAGTTCTTC
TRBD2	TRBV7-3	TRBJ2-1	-	CASSLSGVAANEQFF	TGTGCCAGCAGCCTTAGCGGGGTTGCCGCCAATGAGCAGTTCTTC
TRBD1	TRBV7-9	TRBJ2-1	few	CASSSRDRNYNEQFF	TGTGCCAGCAGCTCTAGGGACAGAAACTACAATGAGCAGTTCTTC
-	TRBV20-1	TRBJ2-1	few	CSARDFQRTDNEQFF	TGCAGTGCTAGAGATTTCCAGCGGACTGACAATGAGCAGTTCTTC
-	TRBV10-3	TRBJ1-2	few	CANGQGNYGYTF	TGTGCCAACGGGCAGGGGAACTATGGCTACACCTTC
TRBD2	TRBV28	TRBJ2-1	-	CACSTSGRPQETQFF	TGTGCCTGCAGTACTAGCGGGAGACCCCAAGAGACCCAGTTCTTC
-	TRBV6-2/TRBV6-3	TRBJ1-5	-	CASSYATFNQPQHF	TGTGCCAGCAGTTACGCGACTTTTAATCAGCCCCAGCATTTT
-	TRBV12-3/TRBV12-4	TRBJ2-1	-	CASTVTRGGSNEQFF	TGTGCCAGCACCGTCACCAGGGGAGGGAGCAATGAGCAGTTCTTC
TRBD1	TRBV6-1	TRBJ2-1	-	CASSEGQIRGEQFF	TGTGCCAGCAGTGAAGGCCAAATCAGGGGGGAGCAGTTCTTC
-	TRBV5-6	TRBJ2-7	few	CASSYDQTRYEQYF	TGTGCCAGCAGCTACGACCAGACTAGATACGAGCAGTACTTC
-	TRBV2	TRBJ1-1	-	CASEQGFDTEAFF	TGTGCCAGCGAGCAGGGGTTTGACACTGAAGCTTTCTTT
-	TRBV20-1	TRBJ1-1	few	CSARDGTPEAFF	TGCAGTGCTAGAGATGGGACACCCGAAGCTTTCTTT
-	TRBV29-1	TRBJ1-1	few	CSVVHLMNTEAFF	TGCAGCGTTGTGCACCTCATGAACACTGAAGCTTTCTTT
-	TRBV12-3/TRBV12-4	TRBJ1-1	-	CASPGTEAFF	TGTGCCAGCCCAGGGACTGAAGCTTTCTTT
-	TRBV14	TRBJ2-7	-	CASSQDTRSYNEQYF	TGTGCCAGCAGCCAAGACACGAGATCTTACAATGAGCAGTACTTC
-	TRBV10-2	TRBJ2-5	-	CASSEKRGAHF	TGCGCCAGCAGTGAGAAGAGGGGGGCACACTTC
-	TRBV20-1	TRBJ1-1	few	CSAPDRNTEAFF	TGCAGTGCCCCTGACAGGAACACTGAAGCTTTCTTT
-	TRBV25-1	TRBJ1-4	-	CASSAQVGVSEKLFF	TGTGCCAGCAGTGCCCAAGTTGGGGTTAGCGAAAAACTGTTTTTT
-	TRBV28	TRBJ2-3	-	CASSFGPDVDTQYF	TGTGCCAGCAGTTTTGGCCCAGACGTGGATACGCAGTATTTT
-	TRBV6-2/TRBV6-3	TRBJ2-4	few	CASRLDNLAKNIQYF	TGTGCCAGCAGACTTGACAACCTAGCCAAAAACATTCAGTACTTC
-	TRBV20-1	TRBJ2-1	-	CSPTGPNEQFF	TGCAGCCCTACCGGACCGAATGAGCAGTTCTTC
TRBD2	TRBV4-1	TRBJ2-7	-	CASSHGLAGGLDEQYF	TGCGCCAGCAGCCATGGACTAGCGGGGGGGCTTGACGAGCAGTACTTC
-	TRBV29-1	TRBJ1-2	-	CGVWEPGAYGYTF	TGCGGCGTGTGGGAGCCCGGGGCCTATGGCTACACCTTC
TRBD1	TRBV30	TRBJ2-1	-	CAWSSDRCYNEQFF	TGTGCCTGGAGTTCGGACAGGTGCTACAATGAGCAGTTCTTC
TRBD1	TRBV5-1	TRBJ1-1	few	CASSGGQATEAFF	TGCGCCAGCAGCGGTGGACAGGCCACTGAAGCTTTCTTT
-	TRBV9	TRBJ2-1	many	CASSAQGGSYNEQFF	TGCGCCAGCAGCGCCCAGGGGGGCTCCTACAATGAGCAGTTCTTC
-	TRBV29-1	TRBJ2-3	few	CSVAGGAADTQYF	TGCAGCGTTGCCGGGGGAGCGGCAGATACGCAGTATTTT
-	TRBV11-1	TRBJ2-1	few	CASSPDLVTEQFF	TGTGCCAGCAGCCCAGATCTGGTTACTGAGCAGTTCTTC